This T cell receptor (beta chain) was sequenced in a study of human T cells and chemical hapten exposure. As regards this clonotype: Its specificity is not known.

Study results and caveats: Clustering by CDR3 similarity yielded significantly more large clusters from expanded TCRs than controls.

As to time point: patch test 2, 6 weeks after DPC sensitization. Stated treatment: therapeutic diphenylcyclopropenone sensitization with weekly scalp DPC. Whole blood, unfractionated, served as the material for total RNA extraction. The trim removed 7 bases at V and 5 bases at J, leaving 5 bases unmatched. The CDR3 is made up of 13 amino acids. CDR1 is SQVTM and CDR2 is ANQGSEA in the germline V gene. In the study's own analysis: Just over 95,000 TCRs per sample was the median, with a range of about 20,000 to 700,000. TCRdb itself ran the RACE reads through MiXCR, one entry per CDR3 protein. The V and J calls and clone size come from TCRdb's table, not from the authors' own analysis. The sample shows 95,000 or so distinct CDR3 sequences, 9.5% to 12% of them seen only once.

This clonotype was sampled from a woman aged 35 to 49 with alopecia areata. Some clones in this sample may be carry-over from other donors' samples. The material was whole blood, obtained in connection with sensitization to the hapten diphenylcyclopropenone (DPC). The chain has TRBV29-1 and TRBJ1-4; TRBD1 matches 9 bases. CDR3 region: CSAGGQGNEKLFF. DNA for the CDR3: TGCAGCGCCGGGGGACAGGGAAATGAAAAACTGTTTTTT.